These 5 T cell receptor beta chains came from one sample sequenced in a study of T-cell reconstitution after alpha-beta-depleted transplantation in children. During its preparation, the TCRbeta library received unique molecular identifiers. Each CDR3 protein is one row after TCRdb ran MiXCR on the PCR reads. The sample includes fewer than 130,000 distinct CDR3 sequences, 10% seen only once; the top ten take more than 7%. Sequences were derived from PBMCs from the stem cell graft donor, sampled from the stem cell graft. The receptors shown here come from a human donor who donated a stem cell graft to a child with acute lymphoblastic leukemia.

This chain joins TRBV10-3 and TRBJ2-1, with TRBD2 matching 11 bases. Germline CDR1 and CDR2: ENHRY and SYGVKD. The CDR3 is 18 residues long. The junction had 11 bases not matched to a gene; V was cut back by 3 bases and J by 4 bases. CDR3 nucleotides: TGTGCCATCAGTGACTCTACTAGCGGGAGCGCCGGTTACAATGAGCAGTTCTTC. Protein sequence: CAISDSTSGSAGYNEQFF.

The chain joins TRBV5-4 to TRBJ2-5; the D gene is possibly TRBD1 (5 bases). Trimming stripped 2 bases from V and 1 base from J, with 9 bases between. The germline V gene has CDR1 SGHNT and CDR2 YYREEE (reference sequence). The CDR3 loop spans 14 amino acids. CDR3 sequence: CASSFGDSQETQYF. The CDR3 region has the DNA TGTGCCAGCAGCTTCGGCGACAGCCAAGAGACCCAGTACTTC.

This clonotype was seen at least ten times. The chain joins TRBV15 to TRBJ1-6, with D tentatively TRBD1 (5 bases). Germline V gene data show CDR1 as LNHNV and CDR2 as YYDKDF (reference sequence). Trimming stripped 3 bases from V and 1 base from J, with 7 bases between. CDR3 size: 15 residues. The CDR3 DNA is TGTGCCACCAGCAGCGACAGATCCTATAATTCACCCCTCCACTTT. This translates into CATSSDRSYNSPLHF.

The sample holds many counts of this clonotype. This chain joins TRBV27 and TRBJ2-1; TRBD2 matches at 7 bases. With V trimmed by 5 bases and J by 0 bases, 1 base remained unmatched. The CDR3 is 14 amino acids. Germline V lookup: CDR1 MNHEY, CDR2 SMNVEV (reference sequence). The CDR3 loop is CASSGDYSYNEQFF. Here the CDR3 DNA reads TGTGCCAGCAGTGGGGACTACTCCTACAATGAGCAGTTCTTC.

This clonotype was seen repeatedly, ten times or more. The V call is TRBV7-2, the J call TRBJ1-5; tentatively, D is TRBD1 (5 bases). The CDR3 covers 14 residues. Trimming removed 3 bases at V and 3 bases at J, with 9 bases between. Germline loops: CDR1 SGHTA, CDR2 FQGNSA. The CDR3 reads CASSFPGFNQPQHF. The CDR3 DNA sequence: TGTGCCAGCAGCTTCCCAGGGTTCAATCAGCCCCAGCATTTT.